This is a list of T cell receptor beta chains from one sample in a study of Graves' ophthalmopathy and Graves' hyperthyroidism. TCRdb analysed the multiplex PCR reads with MiXCR anew, one entry per CDR3 protein. The sample records hundreds of thousands of distinct CDR3 sequences, about two fifths being singletons. Sequenced: peripheral blood. The receptors come from an adult man with Graves' ophthalmopathy. Each CDR3 is given with its conserved first and last residue. Fields, in order: J gene, V gene, CDR3 protein.

J: TRBJ2-5
V: TRBV6-6
CDR3: CASSGTHQETQYF

J: TRBJ2-5
V: TRBV24-1
CDR3: CATSDSARGETQYF

J: TRBJ2-6
V: TRBV7-2
CDR3: CASSLGASGIGANVLTF

J: TRBJ1-6
V: TRBV5-1
CDR3: CASSSKRDGNSPLHF

J: TRBJ2-7
V: TRBV13
CDR3: CASSRSTGSSYEQYF

J: TRBJ1-2
V: TRBV5-8
CDR3: CASSLGGIYGYTF

J: TRBJ2-5
V: TRBV7-9
CDR3: CASSGGLRQETQYF

J: TRBJ2-2
V: TRBV2
CDR3: CASRDRVLGGELFF

J: TRBJ1-3
V: TRBV19
CDR3: CASSIRQHGNTIYF

J: TRBJ2-6
V: TRBV12-3/TRBV12-4
CDR3: CASRLGQGAGANVLTF

J: TRBJ2-1
V: TRBV24-1
CDR3: CAISPGLGSYNEQFF

J: TRBJ1-2
V: TRBV20-1
CDR3: CSARDHENGYTF

J: TRBJ2-5
V: TRBV27
CDR3: CASSLGGRALDETQYF

J: TRBJ1-4
V: TRBV7-9
CDR3: CASSDWVGTNEKLFF

J: TRBJ2-5
V: TRBV4-1
CDR3: CASSQAGRGGETQYF

J: TRBJ2-5
V: TRBV6-1
CDR3: CASSGTGGTGETQYF

J: TRBJ2-5
V: TRBV6-2/TRBV6-3
CDR3: CASSSREQETQYF

J: TRBJ2-7
V: TRBV25-1
CDR3: CASSHGNSYEQYF

J: TRBJ1-4
V: TRBV29-1
CDR3: CSVEDWKNEKLFF

J: TRBJ2-2
V: TRBV5-1
CDR3: CASSFGVGTGELFF

J: TRBJ1-5
V: TRBV24-1
CDR3: CATSDGQYSNQPQHF

J: TRBJ1-2
V: TRBV25-1
CDR3: CASSPPAGSYTF

J: TRBJ1-6
V: TRBV14
CDR3: CASSQDPHRPAGMDSPLHF

J: TRBJ1-2
V: TRBV29-1
CDR3: CSVVPGGGDGYTF

J: TRBJ2-7
V: TRBV2
CDR3: CASISGQGVSEQYF

J: TRBJ1-1
V: TRBV19
CDR3: CAWSPHGGTEAFF

J: TRBJ1-2
V: TRBV7-6
CDR3: CASSVEGGSGQGNYGYTF

J: TRBJ1-2
V: TRBV14
CDR3: CASSQGQGTGYTF

J: TRBJ1-5
V: TRBV7-8
CDR3: CASSSNRGNQPQHF

J: TRBJ2-5
V: TRBV6-6
CDR3: CASTSPGEGGETQYF

J: TRBJ1-6
V: TRBV7-9
CDR3: CASSLARQGDSPLHF

J: -
V: TRBV7-9
CDR3: CASSFGLAEGNEQFF

J: TRBJ1-1
V: TRBV25-1
CDR3: CASSEAGQGGEAFF

J: TRBJ2-5
V: TRBV11-2
CDR3: CASSLGLAGGPGTQYF

J: TRBJ1-6
V: TRBV19
CDR3: CASSIKLRLHYNSPLHF

J: TRBJ1-1
V: TRBV19
CDR3: CASIALAGTGFTEAFF

J: TRBJ1-5
V: TRBV20-1
CDR3: CSARGDREPGQPQHF

J: TRBJ2-7
V: TRBV6-6
CDR3: CASSSGLAGVIDEQYF

J: TRBJ1-1
V: TRBV19
CDR3: CASKLTGGYTEAFF

J: TRBJ2-2
V: TRBV4-3
CDR3: CASSQDYKGTTGELFF

J: TRBJ2-7
V: TRBV6-6
CDR3: CASRYPGQGSEQYF

J: TRBJ1-1
V: TRBV7-9
CDR3: CASSFGQGAPAFF

J: TRBJ2-7
V: TRBV29-1
CDR3: CSVRASGDYEQYF

J: TRBJ2-5
V: TRBV25-1
CDR3: CASSEASGGGETQYF

J: TRBJ1-5
V: TRBV10-3
CDR3: CAPAARDGNQPQHF

J: TRBJ2-2
V: TRBV12-3/TRBV12-4
CDR3: CASSPLAGGHTGELVF

J: TRBJ1-4
V: TRBV7-9
CDR3: CASSPRLQGAANEKLFF

J: TRBJ2-2
V: TRBV10-3
CDR3: CASSESNLNGAGELFF

J: TRBJ1-2
V: TRBV10-3
CDR3: CAISENPGEDNYGYTF

J: TRBJ2-7
V: TRBV24-1
CDR3: CATSDYGRNEQYF